The entry that follows covers one T cell receptor (beta chain) sequence. What it recognizes is unknown. This sample stems from a study of radiation and T cells in renal cell carcinoma. Study-level results: Without pretreatment biopsies, baseline tumor clonotype presence was undetermined.

Using immunoSEQ multiplex PCR, the repertoire was profiled, and TCRdb retains in-frame clones only, with some absent. This sample has 120,000 or so clones; 88% occur once, and the top ten carry 5.8%. Stated time point: blood 2 weeks post-SBRT. Treatment indicated: 15 Gy SBRT to primary tumor, nephrectomy 4 weeks later. Clear cell pathology was present in this patient's renal cell carcinoma. Trimming pared 2 bases from V and 7 bases from J, leaving 8 bases between. Per germline, CDR1 MNHEY and CDR2 SVGAGI. The CDR3 covers 12 residues. This rearrangement joins TRBV6-5 to TRBJ2-5, with D possibly being TRBD1 (6 bases). The TCR sequence derives from an older woman with renal cell carcinoma. The sequencing here drew on blood, taken from a patient whose treatment included radiotherapy and nephrectomy. The CDR3 DNA is TGTGCCAGCAGTTACAGAGGGGGGACCCAGTACTTC. Translation: CASSYRGGTQYF.